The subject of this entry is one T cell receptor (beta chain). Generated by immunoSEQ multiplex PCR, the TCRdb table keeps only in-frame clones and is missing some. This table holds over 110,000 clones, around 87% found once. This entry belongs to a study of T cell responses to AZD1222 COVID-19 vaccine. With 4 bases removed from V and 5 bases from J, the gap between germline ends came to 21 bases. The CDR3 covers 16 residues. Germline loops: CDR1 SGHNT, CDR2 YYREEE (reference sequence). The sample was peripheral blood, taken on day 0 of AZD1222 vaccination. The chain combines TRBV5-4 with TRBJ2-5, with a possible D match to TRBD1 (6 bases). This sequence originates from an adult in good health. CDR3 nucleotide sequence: TGTGCCAGCAGCCGTCCCGGGACAAGGCCCGGGGAGACCCAGTACTTC. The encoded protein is CASSRPGTRPGETQYF.